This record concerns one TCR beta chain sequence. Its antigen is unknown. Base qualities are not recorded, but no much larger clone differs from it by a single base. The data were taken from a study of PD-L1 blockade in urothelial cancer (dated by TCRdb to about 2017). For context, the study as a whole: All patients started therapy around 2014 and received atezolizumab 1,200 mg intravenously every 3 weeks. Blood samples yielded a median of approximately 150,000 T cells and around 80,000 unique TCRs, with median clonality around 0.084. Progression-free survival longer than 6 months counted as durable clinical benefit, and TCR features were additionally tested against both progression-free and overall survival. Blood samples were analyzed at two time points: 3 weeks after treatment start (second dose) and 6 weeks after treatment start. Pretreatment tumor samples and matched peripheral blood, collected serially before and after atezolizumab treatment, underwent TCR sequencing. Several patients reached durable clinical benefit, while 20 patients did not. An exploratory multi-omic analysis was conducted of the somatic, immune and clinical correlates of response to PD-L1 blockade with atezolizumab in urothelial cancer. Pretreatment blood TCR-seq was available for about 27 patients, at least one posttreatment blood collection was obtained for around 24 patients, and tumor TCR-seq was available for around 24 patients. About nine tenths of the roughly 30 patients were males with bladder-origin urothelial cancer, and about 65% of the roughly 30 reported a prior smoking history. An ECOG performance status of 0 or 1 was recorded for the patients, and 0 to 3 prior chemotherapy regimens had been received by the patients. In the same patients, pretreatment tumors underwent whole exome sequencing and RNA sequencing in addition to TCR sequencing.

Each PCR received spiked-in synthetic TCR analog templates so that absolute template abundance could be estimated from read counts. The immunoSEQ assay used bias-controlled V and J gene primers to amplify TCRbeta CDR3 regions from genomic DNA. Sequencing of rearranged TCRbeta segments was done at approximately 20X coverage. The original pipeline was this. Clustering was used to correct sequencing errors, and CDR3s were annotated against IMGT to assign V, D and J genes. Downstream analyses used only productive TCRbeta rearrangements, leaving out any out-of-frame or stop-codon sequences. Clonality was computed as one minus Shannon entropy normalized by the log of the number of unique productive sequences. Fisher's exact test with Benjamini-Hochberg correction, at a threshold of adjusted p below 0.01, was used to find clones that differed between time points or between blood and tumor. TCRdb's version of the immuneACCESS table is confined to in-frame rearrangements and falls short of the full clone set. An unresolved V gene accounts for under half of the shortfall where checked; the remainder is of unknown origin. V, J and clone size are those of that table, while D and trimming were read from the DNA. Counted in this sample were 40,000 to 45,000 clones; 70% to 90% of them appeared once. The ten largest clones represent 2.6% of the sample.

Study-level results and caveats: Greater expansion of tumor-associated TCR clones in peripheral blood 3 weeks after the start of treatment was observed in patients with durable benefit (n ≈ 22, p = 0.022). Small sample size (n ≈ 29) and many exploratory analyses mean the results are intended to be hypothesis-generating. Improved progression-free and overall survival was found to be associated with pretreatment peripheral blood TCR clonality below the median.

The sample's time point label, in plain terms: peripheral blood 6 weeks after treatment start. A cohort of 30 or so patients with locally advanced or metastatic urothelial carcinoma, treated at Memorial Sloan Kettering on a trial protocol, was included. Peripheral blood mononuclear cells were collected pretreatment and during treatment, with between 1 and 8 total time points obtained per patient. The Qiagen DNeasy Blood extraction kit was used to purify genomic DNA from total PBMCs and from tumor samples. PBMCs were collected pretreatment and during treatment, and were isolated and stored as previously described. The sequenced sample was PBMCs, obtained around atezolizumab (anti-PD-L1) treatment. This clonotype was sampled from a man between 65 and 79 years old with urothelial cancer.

The nucleotide sequence reads TGTGCCAGCTCACCAGAGACACAGAACACCGGGGAGCTGTTTTTT. The translation is CASSPETQNTGELFF. In this chain, TRBV18 is recombined with TRBJ2-2; the D gene cannot be named for sure. The germline V gene provides CDR1 KGHSH and CDR2 LQKENI. CDR3 length: 15 amino acids, cysteine to phenylalanine. The DNA shown is the 45-base CDR3, in frame from base 1. Trimming costs V 2 bases and J 1 base, and their ends lie 8 bases apart.